This note documents a single TCR beta chain sequence. CD45RO-negative CD8 cells positively selected for CCR7 made up the naive population, which excluded terminally differentiated effector memory CD45RA+ cells. The CDR3 runs 13 residues. Germline assignment: CDR1 SGHKS and CDR2 YYEKEE (reference sequence). Between the trimmed V and J ends, which lost 1 base and 4 bases, there was a span of 8 bases. The sample comes from a study of shared clonotypes between healthy human individuals. For every subset, genomic DNA was evenly distributed across several immunoSEQ plates. The sorted-subset replicate PCRs were given roughly 190 ng DNA, which is tens of thousands of T cell genomes. Sequenced by immunoSEQ multiplex PCR; TCRdb stores in-frame clones only, minus some. Seen here are about 2 million clones, about 95% observed once, and the top ten hold 1% to 1.5%.

This sequence originates from a man between 18 and 35 years old in good health. The gene calls are TRBV5-5 and TRBJ2-5, with D possibly being TRBD1 or TRBD2 (5 bases each). Material: naive CD8+ T cells sorted from blood. CDR3 nucleotide sequence: TGTGCCAGCAGCTTGTGGGACGCAGAGACCCAGTACTTC. Its translation is CASSLWDAETQYF. Full variable domain (rest looked up from reference TRBV5-5 and TRBJ2-5): DAGVTQSPTHLIKTRGQQVTLRCSPISGHKSVSWYQQVLGQGPQFIFQYYEKEERGRGNFPDRFSARQFPNYSSELNVNALLLGDSALYLCASSLWDAETQYFGPGTRLLVL.